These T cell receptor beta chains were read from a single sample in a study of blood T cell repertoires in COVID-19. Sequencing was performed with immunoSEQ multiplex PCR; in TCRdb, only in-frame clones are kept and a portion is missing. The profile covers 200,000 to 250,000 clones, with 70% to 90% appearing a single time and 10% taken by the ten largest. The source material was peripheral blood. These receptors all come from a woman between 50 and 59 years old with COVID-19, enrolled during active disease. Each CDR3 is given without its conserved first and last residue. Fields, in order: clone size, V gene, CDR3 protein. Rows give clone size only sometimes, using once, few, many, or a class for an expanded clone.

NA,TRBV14,ASSQLADRGRYRIYQPQH
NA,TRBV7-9,ASSSAGSDTQY
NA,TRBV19,ASSIDLWGGEETQY
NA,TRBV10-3,AISELGQGRTKNIQY
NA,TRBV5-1,ASSLAIGGNTEAF
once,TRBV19,ASSIDGRRSSYEQY
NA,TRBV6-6,ASSQLAGGRVGTGELF
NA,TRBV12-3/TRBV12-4,ASSLSGTETQY
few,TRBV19,ASSNRDRISNQPQH
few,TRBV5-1,ASSSPGQRYEQY
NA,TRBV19,ASSISPGSSYEQY
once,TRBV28,ASSLEGRTDTQY
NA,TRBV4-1,ASSPLTRGNEQF
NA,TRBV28,ASSSPGPGLGPMPQH
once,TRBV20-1,SARDDEKLF
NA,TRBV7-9,ASSLGGQGVKSPLH
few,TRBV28,ASRRQGVDYGYT
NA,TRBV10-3,AISTIQGASSNEQF
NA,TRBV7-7,ASSSISGMETQY
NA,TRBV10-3,AISESVPSGATEAF
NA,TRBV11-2,ASSPRTAQETQY
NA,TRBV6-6,ASSYSGAAGETQY
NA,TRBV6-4,ASSTTGAEGTEAF
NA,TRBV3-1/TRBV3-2,ASSQETITGELF
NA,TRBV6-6,ASSLVTGGTDTQY
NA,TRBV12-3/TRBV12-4,ASSPPSRATQY
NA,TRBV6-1,ASIPGQPSYEQY
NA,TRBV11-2,ASSFRPTGTLGNTIY
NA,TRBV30,AWMKSSGNTIY
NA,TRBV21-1,ASSRKMAVQETQY
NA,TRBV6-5,ATSGPGIRVSAQH
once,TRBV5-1,ASSLRDRSPPYNEQF
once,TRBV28,ASSPPGYGYT
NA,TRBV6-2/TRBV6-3,ASRYRSQSEQF
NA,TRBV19,ASTLWDRDTGELF
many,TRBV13,ASSSRRPGQEAF
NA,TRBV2,ASSDEGRGSRDYEQY
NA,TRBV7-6,ASSLVGWAAQETQY
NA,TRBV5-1,ASSLISDTGELF
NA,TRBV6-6,ASSPHWTGASTDTQY
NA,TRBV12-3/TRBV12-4,ASSLKQGYGYT
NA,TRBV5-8,ASSLEGGTGNQPQH
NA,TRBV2,ASSAGTDSNQPQH
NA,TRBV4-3,ASSQATGRPGNTIY
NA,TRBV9,ASSVAGTGVSPLH
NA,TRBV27,ASSLSGSGNTIY
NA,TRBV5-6,ASSIDRGRFSGANVLT
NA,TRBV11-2,ASSLVSLADTQY
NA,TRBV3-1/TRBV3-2,ASSPELTGDNGYT
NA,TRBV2,ASMGTSEVYNEQF
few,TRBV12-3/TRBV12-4,ASSYSYNEQF